This T cell receptor (beta chain) was profiled in a study of human T cells and chemical hapten exposure (dated by TCRdb to the early 2020s). Regarding the complete study: For sensitization, 2% DPC in acetone was applied to an approximately 2 cm by approximately 2 cm area of upper inner arm skin. Patients additionally received weekly therapeutic DPC doses to the scalp throughout the approximately 22-week study period. Patch testing was performed on the upper back with Finn chambers containing 0.01% DPC, and the patch tests were scored after 6 days according to International Contact Dermatitis Research Group standards. Most of the patients in the cohort were female, and the cohort covered alopecia areata with under or over 50% scalp involvement, alopecia totalis and alopecia universalis. Libraries were pooled for sequencing, and variation in per-sample TCR yields was attributed mainly to small differences in library volumes within the pool. In alopecia patients, the study followed how the peripheral blood TCR repertoire changed in vivo over primary and secondary sensitization to diphenylcyclopropenone (DPC), a hapten. Blood was sampled from patients pre-sensitization (week 0) and at 2, 6 and about 24 weeks after DPC sensitization. About 30 alopecia patients provided blood for TCR sequencing at one to four time points (pre-sensitization, 2, 6 and 24 weeks).

The time point tag for this specimen amounts to: patch test 1, 2 weeks after DPC sensitization. The sample's treatment or condition, from its label and the paper: therapeutic diphenylcyclopropenone sensitization with weekly scalp DPC. At every patch-test visit, the blood draw took place before the patch test was put on. Eligible patients were aged 18 to 70, diagnosed with alopecia, deemed suitable for DPC therapy, and excluded if pregnant. Total RNA was extracted from unfractionated whole blood that had been collected in Tempus Blood RNA tubes. This clonotype was found many times. Its antigen target is currently unknown. It has no much larger one-base neighbor in the sample; base qualities were not kept. The library was built by means of RACE. The sequencing machine was a NextSeq 500. Library preparation attached unique molecular identifiers to individual cDNA molecules for quantitative, reproducible TCR counting. Both TCR alpha and TCR beta chains were sequenced from each blood RNA sample. In the source study's methods: Samples had a median of about 90,000 TCRs, with a range from 23,224 to 690,600. The Decombinator software suite was used to annotate V, J and CDR3 in the TCR reads. To make PS versus PT1 abundance plots, every sample was subsampled to the same number of TCRs (28,000). TCRs were defined as expanded if absent before sensitization and observed at least eight times at the 2-week time point. TCRdb reanalyzed the raw reads on its own, using fastp at Q25 for trimming and MiXCR for clone calling, and kept in-frame beta chains. All rows with the same CDR3 protein become a single entry with the most common DNA and genes. The V and J calls, along with clone size, are taken from TCRdb and not from the paper's own processing. The sample table shows 150,000 to 200,000 distinct CDR3 sequences, and approximately 14% are seen once. Jointly, the top ten make up 1.5% to 2% of the sample.

The junction shows trimming of 1 base on V and 4 bases on J, plus 17 bases between the germline ends. From the cysteine up to the phenylalanine, the CDR3 has a length of 16 residues. Of all the DNA, just the CDR3 is kept, 48 bases in frame from base 1. CDR1 and CDR2, looked up from the germline V gene, are SGHRS and YFSETQ. The paper's findings and limits, for the study overall: Compared with pre-sensitization or healthy control sets, expanded TCRs formed significantly more large CDR3 similarity clusters, which is consistent with antigen-driven responses. Because every patient had alopecia, a presumed autoimmune disease, the patients' immune response might differ from that of healthy individuals. DPC sensitization did not change the number of TCRs with a frequency above 1 in 1000, and there was no evidence of changes in global repertoire structure. The number of PT1 expanded TCRs positively correlated with patch test score, significant at thresholds 8, 16 and 32 but not 4. Repeated subsampling changed both the strength of the expansion versus patch-test correlation and the threshold at which the correlation became significant.

The receptor's source is a woman under 40 with alopecia areata. Some clones in this sample may be carry-over from other donors' samples. The specimen was whole blood, collected in connection with sensitization to the hapten diphenylcyclopropenone (DPC). The rearrangement joined TRBV5-1 to TRBJ1-1; a tentative D call is TRBD1 (6 bases match). The DNA reads TGCGCCAGCAGCTTGCGGGACCGGACAGTACGCACTGAAGCTTTCTTT. This translates into CASSLRDRTVRTEAFF.